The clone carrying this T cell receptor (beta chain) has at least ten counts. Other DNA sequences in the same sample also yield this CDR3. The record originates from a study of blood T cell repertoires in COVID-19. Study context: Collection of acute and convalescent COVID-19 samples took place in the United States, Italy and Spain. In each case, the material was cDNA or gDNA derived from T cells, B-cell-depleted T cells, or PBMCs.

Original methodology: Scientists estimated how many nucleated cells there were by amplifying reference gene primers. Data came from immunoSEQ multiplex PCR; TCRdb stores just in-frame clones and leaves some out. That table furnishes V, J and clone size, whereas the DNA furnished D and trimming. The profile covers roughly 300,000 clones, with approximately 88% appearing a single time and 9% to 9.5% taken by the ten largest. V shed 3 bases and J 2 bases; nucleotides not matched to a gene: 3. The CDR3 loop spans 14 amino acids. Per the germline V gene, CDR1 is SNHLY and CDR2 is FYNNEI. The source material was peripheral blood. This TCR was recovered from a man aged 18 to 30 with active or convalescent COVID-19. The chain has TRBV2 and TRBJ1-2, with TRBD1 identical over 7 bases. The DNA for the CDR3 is TGTGCCAGCAGTGAGCAGGGGGTCAACTATGGCTACACCTTC. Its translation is CASSEQGVNYGYTF. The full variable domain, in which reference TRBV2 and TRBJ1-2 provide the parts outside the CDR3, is EPEVTQTPSHQVTQMGQEVILRCVPISNHLYFYWYRQILGQKVEFLVSFYNNEISEKSEIFDDQFSVERPDGSNFTLKIRSTKLEDSAMYFCASSEQGVNYGYTFGSGTRLTVV.